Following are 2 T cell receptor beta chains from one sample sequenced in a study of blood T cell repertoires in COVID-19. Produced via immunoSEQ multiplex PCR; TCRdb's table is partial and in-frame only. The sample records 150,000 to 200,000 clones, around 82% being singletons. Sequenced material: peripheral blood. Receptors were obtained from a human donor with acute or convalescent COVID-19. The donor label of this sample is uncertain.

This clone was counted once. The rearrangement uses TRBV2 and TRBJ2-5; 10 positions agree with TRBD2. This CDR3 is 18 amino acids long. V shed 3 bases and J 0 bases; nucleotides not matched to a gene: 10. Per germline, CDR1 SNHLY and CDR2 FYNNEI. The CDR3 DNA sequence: TGTGCCAGCAGTGAGGCTAGCGGGGGCCCCTGGTACCAAGAGACCCAGTACTTC. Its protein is CASSEASGGPWYQETQYF.

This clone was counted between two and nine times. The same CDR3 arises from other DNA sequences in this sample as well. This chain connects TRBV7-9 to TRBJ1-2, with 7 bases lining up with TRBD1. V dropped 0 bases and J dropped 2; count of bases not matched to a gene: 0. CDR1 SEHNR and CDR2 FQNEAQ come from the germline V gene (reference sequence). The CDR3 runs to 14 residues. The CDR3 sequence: CASSLAGQNYGYTF. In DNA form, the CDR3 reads TGTGCCAGCAGCTTAGCGGGACAGAACTATGGCTACACCTTC.